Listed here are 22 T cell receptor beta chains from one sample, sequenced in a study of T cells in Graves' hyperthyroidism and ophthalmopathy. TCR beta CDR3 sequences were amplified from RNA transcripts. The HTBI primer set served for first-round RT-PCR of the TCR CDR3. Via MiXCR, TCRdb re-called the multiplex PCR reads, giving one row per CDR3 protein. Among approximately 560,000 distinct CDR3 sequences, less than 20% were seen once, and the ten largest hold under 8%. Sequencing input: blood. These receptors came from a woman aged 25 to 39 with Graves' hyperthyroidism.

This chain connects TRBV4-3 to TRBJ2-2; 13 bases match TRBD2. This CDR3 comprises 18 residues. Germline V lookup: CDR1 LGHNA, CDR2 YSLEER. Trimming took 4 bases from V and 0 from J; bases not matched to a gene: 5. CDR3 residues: CASSRRLAGGSNTGELFF. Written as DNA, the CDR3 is TGCGCCAGCAGCCGGCGACTAGCGGGAGGTTCGAACACCGGGGAGCTGTTTTTT.

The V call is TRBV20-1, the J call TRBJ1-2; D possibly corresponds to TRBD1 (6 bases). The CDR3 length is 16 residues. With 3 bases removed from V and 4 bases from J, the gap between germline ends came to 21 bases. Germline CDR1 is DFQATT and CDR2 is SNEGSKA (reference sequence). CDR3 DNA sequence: TGCAGTGCTAGGGGGGCCGGGACCGGGCGTAGCTATGGCTACACCTTC. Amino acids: CSARGAGTGRSYGYTF.

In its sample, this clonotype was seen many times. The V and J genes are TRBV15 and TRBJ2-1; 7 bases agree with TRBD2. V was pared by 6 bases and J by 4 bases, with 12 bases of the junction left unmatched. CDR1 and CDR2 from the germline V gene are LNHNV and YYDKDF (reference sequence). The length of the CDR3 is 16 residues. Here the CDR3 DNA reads TGTGCCACCAGTAGCAGCGGCCCAGCGGGGTACAATGAGCAGTTCTTC. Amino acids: CATSSSGPAGYNEQFF.

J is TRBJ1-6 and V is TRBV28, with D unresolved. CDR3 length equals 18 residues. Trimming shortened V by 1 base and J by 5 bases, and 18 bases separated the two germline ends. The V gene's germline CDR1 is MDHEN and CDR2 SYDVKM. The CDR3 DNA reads TGTGCCAGCAGTTTATTTGCTGGCAGGAGAAGACATAATTCACCCCTCCACTTT. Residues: CASSLFAGRRRHNSPLHF.

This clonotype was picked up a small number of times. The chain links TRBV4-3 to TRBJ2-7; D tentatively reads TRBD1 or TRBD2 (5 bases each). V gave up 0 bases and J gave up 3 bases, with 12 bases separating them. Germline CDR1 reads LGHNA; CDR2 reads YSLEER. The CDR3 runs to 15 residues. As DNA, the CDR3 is TGCGCCAGCAGCCAAGATAACGGGGCCTACTACGAGCAGTACTTC. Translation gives CASSQDNGAYYEQYF.

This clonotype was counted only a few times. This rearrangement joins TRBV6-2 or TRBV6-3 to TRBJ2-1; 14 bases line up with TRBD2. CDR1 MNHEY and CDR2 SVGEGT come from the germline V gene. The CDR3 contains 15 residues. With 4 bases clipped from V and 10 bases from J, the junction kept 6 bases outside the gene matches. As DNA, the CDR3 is TGTGCCAGCAGTTCGGGACTAGCGGGAGTCCGGGAGCAGTTCTTC. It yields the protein CASSSGLAGVREQFF.

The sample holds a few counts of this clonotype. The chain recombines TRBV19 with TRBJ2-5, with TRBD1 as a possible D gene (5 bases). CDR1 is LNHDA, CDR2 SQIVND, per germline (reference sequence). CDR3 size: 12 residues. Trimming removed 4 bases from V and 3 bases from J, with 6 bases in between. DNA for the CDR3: TGTGCCAGTAGTACAGGGAAAGAGACCCAGTACTTC. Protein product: CASSTGKETQYF.

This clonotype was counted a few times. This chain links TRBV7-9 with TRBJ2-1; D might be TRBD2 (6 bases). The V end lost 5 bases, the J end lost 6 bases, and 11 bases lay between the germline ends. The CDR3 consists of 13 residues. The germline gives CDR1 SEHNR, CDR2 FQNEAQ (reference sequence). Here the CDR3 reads CASSRLETNEQFF. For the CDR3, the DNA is TGTGCCAGCAGCCGACTAGAGACCAATGAGCAGTTCTTC.

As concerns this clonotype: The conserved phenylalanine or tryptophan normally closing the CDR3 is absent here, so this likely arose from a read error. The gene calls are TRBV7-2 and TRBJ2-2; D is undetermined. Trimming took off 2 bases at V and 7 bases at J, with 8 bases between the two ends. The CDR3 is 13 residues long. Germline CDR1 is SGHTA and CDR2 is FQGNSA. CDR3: CASSLNVGGELFL. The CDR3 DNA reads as TGTGCCAGCAGCTTAAATGTCGGCGGGGAGCTGTTTCTT.

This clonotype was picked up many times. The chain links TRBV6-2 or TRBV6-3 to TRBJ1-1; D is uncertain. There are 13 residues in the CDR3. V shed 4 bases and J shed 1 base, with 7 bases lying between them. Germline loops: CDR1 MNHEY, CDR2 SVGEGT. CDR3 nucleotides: TGTGCCAGCAGTTGGAACAGGAACACTGAAGCTTTCTTT. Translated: CASSWNRNTEAFF.

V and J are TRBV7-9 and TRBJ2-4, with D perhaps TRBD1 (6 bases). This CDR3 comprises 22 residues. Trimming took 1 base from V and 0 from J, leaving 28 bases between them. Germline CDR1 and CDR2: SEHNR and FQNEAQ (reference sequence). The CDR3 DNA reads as TGTGCCAGCAGCTTAGAAATCGCTTGGACAGAGAGTTTGGGAGCAGCCAAAAACATTCAGTACTTC. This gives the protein CASSLEIAWTESLGAAKNIQYF.

CDR3 DNA: TGCGCCAGCAGCCCCGGGACAGGGTGGCGCAATGAGCAGTTCTTC. Translating gives CASSPGTGWRNEQFF. The chain links TRBV5-1 to TRBJ2-1, with TRBD1 matching over 9 bases. The V segment lost 4 bases and the J segment 6 bases; nucleotides outside the gene matches: 8. Germline V gene lookup returns CDR1 SGHRS and CDR2 YFSETQ. The CDR3 has 15 amino acids.

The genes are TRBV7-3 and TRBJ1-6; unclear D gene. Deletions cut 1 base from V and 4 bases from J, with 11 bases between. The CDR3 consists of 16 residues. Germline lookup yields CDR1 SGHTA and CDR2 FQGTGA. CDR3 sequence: CASSLNPGNYNSPLHF. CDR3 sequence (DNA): TGTGCCAGCAGCTTAAATCCGGGGAATTATAATTCACCCCTCCACTTT. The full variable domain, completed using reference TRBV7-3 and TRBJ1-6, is GAGVSQTPSNKVTEKGKYVELRCDPISGHTALYWYRQSLGQGPEFLIYFQGTGAADDSGLPNDRFFAVRPEGSVSTLKIQRTERGDSAVYLCASSLNPGNYNSPLHFGNGTRLTVT.

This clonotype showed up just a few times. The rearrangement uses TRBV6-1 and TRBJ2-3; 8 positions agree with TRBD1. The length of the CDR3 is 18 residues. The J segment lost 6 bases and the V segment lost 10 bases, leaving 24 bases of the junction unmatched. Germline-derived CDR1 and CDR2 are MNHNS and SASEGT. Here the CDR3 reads CATSREQGGSSQSDTQYF. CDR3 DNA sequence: TGTGCCACCTCCAGAGAACAGGGGGGATCCTCGCAGTCGGATACGCAGTATTTT.

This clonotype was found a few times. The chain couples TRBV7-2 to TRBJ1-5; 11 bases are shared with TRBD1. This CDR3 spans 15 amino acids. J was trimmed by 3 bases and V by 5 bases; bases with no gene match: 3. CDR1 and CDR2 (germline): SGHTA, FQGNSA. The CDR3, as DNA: TGTGCCAGCAGCGGGACAGGGGGGAACAATCAGCCCCAGCATTTT. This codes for CASSGTGGNNQPQHF.

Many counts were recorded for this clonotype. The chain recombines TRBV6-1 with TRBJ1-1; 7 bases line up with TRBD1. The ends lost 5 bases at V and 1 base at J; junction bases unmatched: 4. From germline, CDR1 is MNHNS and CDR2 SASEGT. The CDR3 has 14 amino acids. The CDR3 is CASSRRQGNTEAFF. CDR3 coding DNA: TGTGCCAGCAGTCGAAGACAGGGGAACACTGAAGCTTTCTTT.

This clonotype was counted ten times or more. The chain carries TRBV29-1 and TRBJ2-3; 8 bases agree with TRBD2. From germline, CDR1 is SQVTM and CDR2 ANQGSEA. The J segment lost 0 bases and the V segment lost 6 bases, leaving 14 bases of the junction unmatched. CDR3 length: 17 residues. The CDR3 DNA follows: TGCAGCGTAGGATGGCAGGGGCCTAGCGGGAGCACAGATACGCAGTATTTT. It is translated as CSVGWQGPSGSTDTQYF.

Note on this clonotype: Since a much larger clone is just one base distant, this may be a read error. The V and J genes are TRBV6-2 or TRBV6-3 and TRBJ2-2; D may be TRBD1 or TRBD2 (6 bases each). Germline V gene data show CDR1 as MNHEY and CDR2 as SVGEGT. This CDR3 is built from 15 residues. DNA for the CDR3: TGTGCCAGCAGTTACGGGGGGCGAGACACCGGGGAGCTGCTTTTT. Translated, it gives CASSYGGRDTGELLF.

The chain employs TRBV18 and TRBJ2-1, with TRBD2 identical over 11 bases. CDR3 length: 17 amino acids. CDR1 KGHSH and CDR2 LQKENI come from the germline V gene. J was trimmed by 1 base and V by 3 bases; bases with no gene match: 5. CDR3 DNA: TGTGCCAGCTCACCGCGACTAGCGGGGCTGTCCTACAATGAGCAGTTCTTC. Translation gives CASSPRLAGLSYNEQFF. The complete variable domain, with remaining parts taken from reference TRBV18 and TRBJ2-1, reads NAGVMQNPRHLVRRRGQEARLRCSPMKGHSHVYWYRQLPEEGLKFMVYLQKENIIDESGMPKERFSAEFPKEGPSILRIQQVVRGDSAAYFCASSPRLAGLSYNEQFFGPGTRLTVL.

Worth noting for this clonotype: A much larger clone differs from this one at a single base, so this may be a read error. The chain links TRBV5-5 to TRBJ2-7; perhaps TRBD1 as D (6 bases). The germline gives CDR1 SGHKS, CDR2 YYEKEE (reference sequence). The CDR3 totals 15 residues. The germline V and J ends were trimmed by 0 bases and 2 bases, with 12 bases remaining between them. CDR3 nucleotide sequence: TGTGCCAGCAGCTTGGGTAAGGGGGTGACCTACGAGCAGTACTTC. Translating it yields CASSLGKGVTYEQYF. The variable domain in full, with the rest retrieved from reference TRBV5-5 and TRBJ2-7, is DAGVTQSPTHLIKTRGQQVTLRCSPISGHKSVSWYQQVLGQGPQFIFQYYEKEERGRGNFPDRFSARQFPNYSSELNVNALLLGDSALYLCASSLGKGVTYEQYFGPGTRLTVT.

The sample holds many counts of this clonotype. The CDR3 is CAWSAWDGTNTEAFF. The CDR3 DNA is TGTGCCTGGAGCGCTTGGGACGGAACGAACACTGAAGCTTTCTTT. The rearrangement joins TRBV30 to TRBJ1-1; tentative D call: TRBD1 (5 bases). Germline CDR1 GTSNPN, CDR2 SVGIG (reference sequence). The V and J ends lost 3 bases and 1 base respectively, with 15 bases between them. The CDR3 is made up of 15 amino acids. The variable domain in full, completed from reference TRBV30 and TRBJ1-1, reads SQTIHQWPATLVQPVGSPLSLECTVEGTSNPNLYWYRQAAGRGLQLLFYSVGIGQISSEVPQNLSASRPQDRQFILSSKKLLLSDSGFYLCAWSAWDGTNTEAFFGQGTRLTVV.

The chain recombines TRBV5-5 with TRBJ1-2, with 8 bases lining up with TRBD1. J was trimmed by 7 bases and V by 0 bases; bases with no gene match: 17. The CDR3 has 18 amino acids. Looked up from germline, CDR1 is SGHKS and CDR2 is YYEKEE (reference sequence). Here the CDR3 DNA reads TGTGCCAGCAGCTTGGCGAGGACAGGGCTCACTCGGTCCATTGGCTACACCTTC. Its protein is CASSLARTGLTRSIGYTF.